The TCR beta chain under discussion was sequenced for a study of CD8+ T cells in alopecia areata. In germline, CDR1 is MDHEN, CDR2 SYDVKM. Germline trimming cut 7 bases from V and 8 bases from J; bases unmatched to any gene: 9. CDR3 size: 15 residues. General study points: Lesional scalp, notably in alopecia totalis/universalis, had clonality above that of normal scalp. When scalp samples are sequenced, resident alphabeta T cells of normal skin are also captured. Sharing of TCRs across patients appeared less clear than in mice, possibly for HLA-related reasons.

A word on this clone: The antigen is unknown.

cDNA prepared by RNA extraction and subsequent reverse transcription served as the template for sequencing. Assay: immunoSEQ multiplex PCR; the TCRdb copy retains only in-frame clones and omits some. Here the sample spans 95,000 to 120,000 clones, approximately 63% being singletons. CD4+ and CD8+ T cells were sorted from PBMCs. Material: CD8+ T cells sorted from blood. The clonotype was recovered from a human donor in good health. The chain recombines TRBV28 with TRBJ1-6; 9 nucleotides line up with TRBD1. The CDR3 nucleotides read TGTGCCAGCATCACACCGGGACAGGGTCATTCACCCCTCCACTTT. As protein: CASITPGQGHSPLHF. The complete variable domain, with remaining parts taken from reference TRBV28 and TRBJ1-6, reads DVKVTQSSRYLVKRTGEKVFLECVQDMDHENMFWYRQDPGLGLRLIYFSYDVKMKEKGDIPEGYSVSREKKERFSLILESASTNQTSMYLCASITPGQGHSPLHFGNGTRLTVT.